This T cell receptor beta chain was recorded in a study of blood T cell repertoires in COVID-19. Study information: PBMCs, B-cell-depleted T cells, or T cells provided the cDNA or gDNA that made up the material.

Here immunoSEQ multiplex PCR was the method, and the copy in TCRdb shows in-frame clones only, minus some. Among over 90,000 clones listed, around 67% were seen once. Unmatched junction bases numbered 10, after V lost 5 bases and J lost 6 bases. Per the germline V gene, CDR1 is SNHLY and CDR2 is FYNNEI. The CDR3 contains 14 residues. The sample taken for sequencing was peripheral blood. The V and J genes are TRBV2 and TRBJ2-7; 7 bases match TRBD1. The receptor comes from a man aged 70-80 years with COVID-19, enrolled during active disease. CDR3 amino acids: CASSRGLNSGEQYF. The CDR3 DNA follows: TGTGCCAGCAGTAGGGGGCTGAATTCGGGCGAGCAGTACTTC.